This is a list of T cell receptor beta chains from one sample in a study of radiation and T cells in renal cell carcinoma. Sequencing used immunoSEQ multiplex PCR; TCRdb keeps in-frame clones, though not all of them. The sample yields some 150,000 clones, 70% to 90% seen once. The sequencing used blood, collected from a patient whose treatment included radiotherapy and nephrectomy. These receptors all stem from a woman aged 45-60 years with renal cell carcinoma. Each CDR3 is given with its conserved first and last residue. D genes are given only for firm matches. The size field is filled for only some rows; it gives once, few, many or a size class.

d_call j_call v_call clone_size cdr3_nt cdr3_aa
. TRBJ2-5 TRBV10-3 . TGTGCCTGCGGGGGCCCCCAAGAGACCCAGTACTTC CACGGPQETQYF
TRBD2 TRBJ2-3 TRBV15 . TGTGCCACCAGCAGTAGAGCGGGGAGCACAGATACGCAGTATTTT CATSSRAGSTDTQYF
. TRBJ2-2 TRBV15 . TGTGCCACCAGCAGACTAGGCGGGGAGCTGTTTTTT CATSRLGGELFF
TRBD1 TRBJ1-3 TRBV4-2 . TGTGCCAGCAGCCATTATGGGACAGGGGATGGAAACACCATATATTTT CASSHYGTGDGNTIYF
TRBD2 TRBJ2-3 TRBV19 . TGTGCCAGTAGTTCGGGGCGGGGGGAAGAGGATACGCAGTATTTT CASSSGRGEEDTQYF
. TRBJ1-5 TRBV4-1 . TGCGCCAGCAGCCAAGAGAGTGATCAGCCCCAGCATTTT CASSQESDQPQHF
. TRBJ1-5 TRBV4-1 . TGCGCCAGCAGCCCGGCAGGAGGGCCCCAGCATTTT CASSPAGGPQHF
. TRBJ1-3 TRBV7-6 . TGTGCCAGCAGCTTACGGACCTCTGGAAACACCATATATTTT CASSLRTSGNTIYF
. TRBJ1-3 TRBV9 few TGTGCCAGCAGTCCGGGGCTCTCTGGAAACACCATATATTTT CASSPGLSGNTIYF
. TRBJ2-2 TRBV25-1 . TGTGCCAGCAGTGAAGCGACAACGAACACCGGGGAGCTGTTTTTT CASSEATTNTGELFF
. TRBJ1-5 TRBV6-5 . TGTGCCAGCAGTTTGGGAGGCCGTGTCAATCAGCCCCAGCATTTT CASSLGGRVNQPQHF
. TRBJ1-4 TRBV6-1 . TGTGCCAGCAGTCCACTCGGGGGAACTAATGAAAAACTGTTTTTT CASSPLGGTNEKLFF
. TRBJ1-6 TRBV7-2 . TGTGCCAGCAGCCCACCGGCGGAGGGGGGAACCTCACCCCTCCACTTT CASSPPAEGGTSPLHF
. TRBJ2-5 TRBV6-5 . TGTGCCAGCGCAGGTTCAAGTTCGGAGACCCAGTACTTC CASAGSSSETQYF
TRBD2 TRBJ2-1 TRBV6-6 . TGTGCCAGCAGTATCCCCGGGACTAGCGGTACCAATGAGCAGTTCTTC CASSIPGTSGTNEQFF
. TRBJ1-1 TRBV9 . TGTGCCAGCAGCGCCGAGGAGGGCACTGAAGCTTTCTTT CASSAEEGTEAFF
TRBD1 TRBJ2-5 TRBV11-3 . TGTGCCAGCAGCTTCGGGACAGGGATTGGAGAGACCCAGTACTTC CASSFGTGIGETQYF
. TRBJ1-2 TRBV7-2 . TGTGCCAGCAGCTCCGTGAATGGGGAAGTCACCTTC CASSSVNGEVTF
TRBD1 TRBJ2-7 TRBV11-3 once TGTGCCAGCAGCTTAGGGGGACAGGGCTACGAGCAGTACTTC CASSLGGQGYEQYF
. TRBJ2-3 TRBV9 . TGTGCCAGCAGCGTCACCCTAACAGATACGCAGTATTTT CASSVTLTDTQYF
. TRBJ2-7 TRBV28 . TGTGCCAGCAGTTCGCTCGCCGAGCAGTACTTC CASSSLAEQYF
TRBD1 TRBJ1-2 TRBV6-5 . TGTGCCAGCAGTTACTCGGGGACAGGGGACTATGGCTACACCTTC CASSYSGTGDYGYTF